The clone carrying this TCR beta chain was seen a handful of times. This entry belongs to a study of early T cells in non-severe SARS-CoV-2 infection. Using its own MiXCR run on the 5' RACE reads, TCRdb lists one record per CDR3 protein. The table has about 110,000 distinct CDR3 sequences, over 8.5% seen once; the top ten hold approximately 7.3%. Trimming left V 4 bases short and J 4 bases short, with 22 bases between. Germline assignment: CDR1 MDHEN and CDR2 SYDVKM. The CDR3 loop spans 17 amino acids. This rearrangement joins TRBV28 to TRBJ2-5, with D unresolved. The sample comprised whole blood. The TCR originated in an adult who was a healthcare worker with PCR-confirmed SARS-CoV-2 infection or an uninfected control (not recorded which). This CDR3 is CASSSPWVVELVETQYF. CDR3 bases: TGTGCCAGCAGTTCCCCTTGGGTAGTTGAATTGGTAGAGACCCAGTACTTC.